These 25 T cell receptor beta chains were sequenced from one sample in a study of HIV-infected children after antiretroviral therapy interruption. The treatment denotes: PENTA 11 planned treatment interruption arm or continuous ART arm. The TCR library was built from RNA with a 3' RACE protocol and unique molecular identifiers. A single record per CDR3 protein comes from TCRdb applying MiXCR to the 3' RACE reads. The repertoire has about 89,000 distinct CDR3 sequences, about 6.9% of them found once; the top ten carry roughly 1.1%. The material was CD45RA+ CD4+ T cells from PBMCs, pooled from several time points, obtained from a donor given antiretroviral therapy, either interrupted or continuous. Subset reported: naive CD4+ CD45RA+ CD45RO- T cells. The receptors stem from a pool of human donors with HIV.

This clonotype was picked up many times. The chain links TRBV28 to TRBJ1-6; the D gene is possibly TRBD1 (6 bases). Germline loops: CDR1 MDHEN, CDR2 SYDVKM. Between the trimmed V and J ends, which lost 6 bases and 4 bases, there was a span of 10 bases. CDR3 size: 14 residues. The CDR3, as DNA: TGTGCCAGCAGGAAAGGACAGTATAATTCACCCCTCCACTTT. Protein product: CASRKGQYNSPLHF.

This clonotype showed up many times. The V call is TRBV5-4, the J call TRBJ1-1; tentative D call: TRBD1 (5 bases). Trimming pared 5 bases from V and 5 bases from J, leaving 16 bases between. The germline gives CDR1 SGHNT, CDR2 YYREEE (reference sequence). CDR3 length: 14 residues. The CDR3 DNA reads TGTGCCAGCAGGCCCGGGACGTCTGTAACTGAAGCTTTCTTT. Residues: CASRPGTSVTEAFF.

This clonotype was counted at least ten times. This chain joins TRBV28 and TRBJ1-6, with D possibly being TRBD1 (5 bases). The CDR3 length is 14 residues. The germline gives CDR1 MDHEN, CDR2 SYDVKM. Trimming left V 6 bases short and J 9 bases short, with 15 bases between. The CDR3 protein is CASSEQPQGSPLHF. The CDR3 DNA follows: TGTGCCAGCAGCGAACAGCCTCAGGGTTCACCCCTCCACTTT.

This clonotype came up many times. V and J are TRBV6-6 and TRBJ1-1; a weak D match, TRBD1 (5 bases). V dropped 4 bases and J dropped 10 bases, with 10 bases sitting between them. The germline CDR1 and CDR2 sequences are MNHNY and SVGAGI (reference sequence). The CDR3 loop spans 11 amino acids. The CDR3 DNA sequence: TGTGCCAGCAGTTGGGGCGAGGGAGCTTTCTTT. Translation: CASSWGEGAFF.

This clonotype has at least ten counts. This chain connects TRBV5-1 to TRBJ2-1; no reliable D call. Germline V gene sequence: CDR1 SGHRS, CDR2 YFSETQ. The CDR3 runs to 13 residues. V shed 1 base and J shed 4 bases, with 6 bases lying between them. As DNA, the CDR3 is TGCGCCAGCAGCTTGAGAGCGTACAATGAGCAGTTCTTC. This codes for CASSLRAYNEQFF.

This clonotype occurred many times. V gene TRBV7-8 combines with J gene TRBJ2-1; D uncertain. This CDR3 spans 18 amino acids. The V and J ends lost 4 bases and 5 bases respectively, with 24 bases between them. Per germline, CDR1 SGHVS and CDR2 FQNEAQ. The CDR3 here is CASSSRLPGSIGHNEQFF. The CDR3 nucleotides read TGTGCCAGCAGCTCTAGACTCCCCGGCTCGATAGGCCACAATGAGCAGTTCTTC.

This clonotype was seen at least ten times. The rearrangement uses TRBV5-1 and TRBJ1-2; 10 bases align to TRBD1. Germline CDR1 is SGHRS and CDR2 is YFSETQ. The ends lost 2 bases at V and 6 bases at J; junction bases unmatched: 4. The CDR3 is 14 residues long. The CDR3 DNA reads as TGCGCCAGCAGCTTTGGGACAGGGGAAAATGGCTACACCTTC. This codes for CASSFGTGENGYTF.

In its sample, this clonotype was seen many times. In nucleotides, the CDR3 is TGTGCCAGCAGCCCTCCGGACAGAGCCTACGAGCAGTACTTC. This gives the protein CASSPPDRAYEQYF. This chain joins TRBV4-2 and TRBJ2-7; tentatively, D is TRBD1 (6 bases). Germline V gene sequence: CDR1 LGHNA, CDR2 YNFKEQ. V gave up 4 bases and J gave up 2 bases, with 12 bases separating them. The CDR3 is 14 residues long.

This clonotype was detected many times. This chain joins TRBV14 and TRBJ1-1, with D maybe TRBD1 (5 bases). The V end was cut by 4 bases, the J end by 13 bases, with 22 bases between. The CDR3 is 14 amino acids. In germline, CDR1 is SGHDN, CDR2 FVKESK. The CDR3 sequence: CASSRPTGPGKVFF. CDR3 coding DNA: TGTGCCAGCAGCCGTCCAACAGGTCCCGGAAAGGTTTTCTTT.

This clonotype was seen at least ten times. The chain joins TRBV6-6 to TRBJ2-6; D is unclear. V was cut by 5 bases and J by 0 bases, with 11 bases left in between. This CDR3 region has 16 residues. Germline lookup yields CDR1 MNHNY and CDR2 SVGAGI (reference sequence). The CDR3 spells CASSPPLSSGANVLTF. The CDR3, as DNA: TGTGCCAGCAGTCCCCCTCTCAGCTCTGGGGCCAACGTCCTGACTTTC.

This CDR3 is CASSLVQGPNSGNTIYF. The CDR3 nucleotides read TGCGCCAGCAGCTTGGTTCAGGGCCCTAACTCTGGAAACACCATATATTTT. V gene TRBV5-1 combines with J gene TRBJ1-3; TRBD1 is a possible D gene (5 bases). This CDR3 spans 17 amino acids. The ends were cut back, 0 bases at V and 0 bases at J, with 13 bases in the middle. Per germline, CDR1 SGHRS and CDR2 YFSETQ.

This clonotype was seen repeatedly, ten times or more. V usage is TRBV3-1 and J usage is TRBJ2-1; D is perhaps TRBD2 (6 bases). The CDR3 runs 15 residues. Germline V CDR1 and CDR2: LGHDT, YNNKEL (reference sequence). V lost 2 bases and J lost 4, with 12 bases in between. The CDR3 DNA sequence: TGTGCCAGCAGCCAATACGCCGCGGGGTACAATGAGCAGTTCTTC. Its protein is CASSQYAAGYNEQFF.

This clonotype was counted ten times or more. The gene calls are TRBV12-3 or TRBV12-4 and TRBJ2-7; D gene ambiguous. Trimming took off 4 bases at V and 0 bases at J, with 13 bases between the two ends. The CDR3 extends over 15 amino acids. The CDR3 is CASSSRTKSSYEQYF. For the CDR3, the DNA is TGTGCCAGCAGTTCTAGGACGAAGAGCTCCTACGAGCAGTACTTC.

This clonotype has at least ten counts. This chain connects TRBV20-1 to TRBJ2-1; the D call may be TRBD1 or TRBD2 (5 bases each). The CDR3 extends over 15 amino acids. V lost 5 bases, J lost 0 bases, and 14 bases lay in between. Germline CDR1 is DFQATT and CDR2 is SNEGSKA (reference sequence). Written as DNA, the CDR3 is TGCAGTGCTGAGGGGCAGAACACCTCCTACAATGAGCAGTTCTTC. Protein: CSAEGQNTSYNEQFF.

This sequence joins TRBV11-2 and TRBJ2-7, with 9 bases identical to TRBD1. Germline CDR1 is SGHAT and CDR2 is FQNNGV. V gave up 1 base and J gave up 2 bases; unmatched junction bases: 6. The CDR3 is 16 amino acids. The CDR3 protein is CASSLADRGKPYEQYF. In DNA, the CDR3 is TGTGCCAGCAGCTTAGCCGACAGGGGGAAACCCTACGAGCAGTACTTC.

V and J are TRBV7-8 and TRBJ2-7; TRBD1 aligns across 9 bases. V shed 6 bases and J 2 bases; nucleotides not matched to a gene: 8. The CDR3 runs 15 residues. The germline gives CDR1 SGHVS, CDR2 FQNEAQ. In nucleotides, the CDR3 is TGTGCCAGCAGTATGGGACAGGGTAGCCCCTACGAGCAGTACTTC. Amino acids: CASSMGQGSPYEQYF.

The table lists this clonotype with many counts. The V gene is TRBV6-8, the J gene TRBJ2-7, with a weak D call TRBD2 (6 bases). Per germline, CDR1 MNHGY and CDR2 SAAAGT. V was pared by 6 bases and J by 7 bases, with 16 bases between. There are 13 residues in the CDR3. CDR3 nucleotides: TGTGCCAGCAGACCCCGGGAGTCCGAGGAGCAGTACTTC. Amino acids: CASRPRESEEQYF.

This clonotype was seen at least ten times. The gene calls are TRBV12-3 or TRBV12-4 and TRBJ2-1; D gene ambiguous. The CDR3 contains 13 residues. V gave up 7 bases and J gave up 6 bases, with 13 bases separating them. DNA of the CDR3: TGTGCCAGCATTAAAGGATTAGGCAATGAGCAGTTCTTC. As protein: CASIKGLGNEQFF.

The sample holds many counts of this clonotype. This chain connects TRBV27 to TRBJ2-6, with 11 nucleotides matching TRBD1. With V trimmed by 4 bases and J by 0 bases, 8 bases remained unmatched. In germline, CDR1 is MNHEY, CDR2 SMNVEV (reference sequence). The CDR3 is made up of 19 amino acids. CDR3 region: CASSSTGQGALSGANVLTF. The CDR3 region has the DNA TGTGCCAGCAGTTCCACCGGACAGGGGGCTCTCTCTGGGGCCAACGTCCTGACTTTC.

This clonotype was picked up many times. This rearrangement joins TRBV19 to TRBJ2-3, with 8 positions matching TRBD1. Germline V gene data show CDR1 as LNHDA and CDR2 as SQIVND (reference sequence). CDR3 size: 16 residues. The V segment lost 4 bases and the J segment 2 bases; nucleotides outside the gene matches: 8. The CDR3 nucleotides read TGTGCCAGTAGTAACGGGGACAGGAGAAACACAGATACGCAGTATTTT. Protein product: CASSNGDRRNTDTQYF. The full variable domain, completed using reference TRBV19 and TRBJ2-3, is DGGITQSPKYLFRKEGQNVTLSCEQNLNHDAMYWYRQDPGQGLRLIYYSQIVNDFQKGDIAEGYSVSREKKESFPLTVTSAQKNPTAFYLCASSNGDRRNTDTQYFGPGTRLTVL.

This clonotype was found many times. The chain carries TRBV12-3 or TRBV12-4 and TRBJ2-1; 10 nucleotides agree with TRBD2. Losses at the gene ends were 2 bases for V and 9 bases for J; bases not matched to a gene: 13. The CDR3 consists of 17 residues. In nucleotides, the CDR3 is TGTGCCAGCAGTTTATGGGCAGGGCTAGCGGGAGTAGCTGAGCAGTTCTTC. Translating gives CASSLWAGLAGVAEQFF.

This clonotype was counted many times. V usage is TRBV14 and J usage is TRBJ2-3, with 8 bases fitting TRBD1. Per the germline V gene, CDR1 is SGHDN and CDR2 is FVKESK. V trimming: 4 bases; J trimming: 3 bases; junction bases outside the gene matches: 0. The CDR3 is made up of 13 amino acids. CDR3 nucleotide sequence: TGTGCCAGCAGCCGGGACAGGACAGATACGCAGTATTTT. This encodes CASSRDRTDTQYF.

The chain joins TRBV2 to TRBJ2-5, with D unresolved. The CDR3 length is 14 residues. The V end was cut by 2 bases, the J end by 9 bases, with 16 bases between. Germline CDR1 reads SNHLY; CDR2 reads FYNNEI. CDR3 nucleotides: TGTGCCAGCAGTGAAAACGGCAGGAAAACGGCCCAGTACTTC. Translated, it gives CASSENGRKTAQYF.

At least ten counts were recorded for this clonotype. This chain uses TRBV20-1 with TRBJ1-4, with D unresolved. Germline V CDR1 and CDR2: DFQATT, SNEGSKA (reference sequence). This CDR3 is built from 12 residues. V was pared by 1 base and J by 7 bases, with 7 bases between. The CDR3 protein is CSARGGSEKLFF. CDR3 bases: TGCAGTGCTAGAGGGGGAAGTGAAAAACTGTTTTTT.

The sample holds many counts of this clonotype. The chain combines TRBV14 with TRBJ1-6; the match to TRBD1 covers 12 bases. V gave up 3 bases and J gave up 7 bases; unmatched junction bases: 10. This CDR3 is built from 18 residues. The germline V gene encodes CDR1 SGHDN and CDR2 FVKESK. DNA of the CDR3: TGTGCCAGCAGCCACCTAAAGAGGGACAGGGGGCTGAATTCACCCCTCCACTTT. Encoded protein: CASSHLKRDRGLNSPLHF.